This is a list of T cell receptor beta chains from one sample in a study of blood T cell repertoires in COVID-19. The method was immunoSEQ multiplex PCR; TCRdb's version includes in-frame clones alone and lacks a portion of them. The repertoire consists of about 200,000 clones, with 88% occurring once and the leading ten covering approximately 4.4%. The material sequenced was peripheral blood. These receptors were collected from a human donor in a cohort sampled during active COVID-19. The CDR3 runs from the conserved cysteine through the conserved F or W.

V	CDR3
TRBV6-6	CASVRGRQGFSYGYTF
TRBV28	CASSLWGGQGRHEQYF
TRBV18	CASSPSGGGDIQYF
TRBV6-5	CASSYQVTGNSPLHF
TRBV7-9	CASVLSPANYGYTF
TRBV7-2	CASSPRGSSDTQYF
TRBV5-1	CASSLTGTSRETQYF
TRBV27	CASSLLGQGGVQYF
TRBV19	CASSTFLGLTDTQYF
TRBV5-6	CASSSGTGEGNSPLHF
TRBV5-1	CASSSTNLYNEQFF
TRBV3-1/TRBV3-2	CASSPEPTGGGETQYF
TRBV6-5	CASRQGGLFF
TRBV15	CATSRVLYSGRELQETQYF
TRBV28	CASRRQGAGYGYTF
TRBV20-1	CSASKGNSNQPQHF
TRBV27	CASSTKVAGGYTQYF
TRBV3-1/TRBV3-2	CASSGAEYPREQYF
TRBV4-3	CASSQAGDAYEQYF
TRBV11-2	CASSLTGGDYGYTF
TRBV2	CASRQLSGRADTQYF
TRBV7-2	CASSPRPGGYGYTF
TRBV15	CATSRRTGGNYGYTF
TRBV7-2	CASSALSGRRGWYEQYF
TRBV6-5	CASTHLGGNEQFF
TRBV24-1	CATSVGGQGLNEQFF
TRBV27	CASSPGGGRGAFF
TRBV18	CASSRQTDTQYF
TRBV11-2	CASSISGSRYEQYF
TRBV30	CAWSRTGQVYNEQFF
TRBV5-4	CASSLGQDAEQYF
TRBV28	CASSASPFGEGQETQYF
TRBV2	CASSGRRTVSTDTQYF
TRBV6-5	CASSRDSLYNEQFF
TRBV9	CASSEREAGGSSYEQYF
TRBV5-3	CARSTDRGGIDTQYF
TRBV7-2	CASSYRQTEYGYTF
TRBV19	CASRTGTGDLEQYF
TRBV30	CAWSSGSGLETQYF
TRBV6-2/TRBV6-3	CASSLPGGSPLHF
TRBV2	CASSETQVPSAYGYTF
TRBV7-2	CASSSQRGVGETQYF
TRBV27	CASSSRTGGLYGYTF
TRBV4-1	CASSQAGVGYEKLFF
TRBV19	CASSVTGSGANVLTF